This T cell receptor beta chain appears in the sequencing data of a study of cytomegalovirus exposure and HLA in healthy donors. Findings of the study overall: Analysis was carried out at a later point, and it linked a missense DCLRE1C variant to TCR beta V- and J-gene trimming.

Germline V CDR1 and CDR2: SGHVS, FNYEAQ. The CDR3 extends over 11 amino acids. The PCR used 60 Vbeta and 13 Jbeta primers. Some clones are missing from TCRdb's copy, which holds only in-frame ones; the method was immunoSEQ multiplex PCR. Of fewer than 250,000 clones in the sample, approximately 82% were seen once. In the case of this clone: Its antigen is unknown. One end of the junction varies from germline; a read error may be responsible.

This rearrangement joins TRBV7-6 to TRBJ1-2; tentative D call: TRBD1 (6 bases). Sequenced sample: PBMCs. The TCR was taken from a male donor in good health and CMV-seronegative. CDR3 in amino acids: CASSPGTPLYF. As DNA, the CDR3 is TGTGCCAGCAGCCCCGGGACACCACTTTACTTC. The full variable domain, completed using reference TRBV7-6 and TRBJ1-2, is GAGVSQSPRYKVTKRGQDVALRCDPISGHVSLYWYRQALGQGPEFLTYFNYEAQQDKSGLPNDRFSAERPEGSISTLTIQRTEQRDSAMYRCASSPGTPLYFGSGTRLTVV.